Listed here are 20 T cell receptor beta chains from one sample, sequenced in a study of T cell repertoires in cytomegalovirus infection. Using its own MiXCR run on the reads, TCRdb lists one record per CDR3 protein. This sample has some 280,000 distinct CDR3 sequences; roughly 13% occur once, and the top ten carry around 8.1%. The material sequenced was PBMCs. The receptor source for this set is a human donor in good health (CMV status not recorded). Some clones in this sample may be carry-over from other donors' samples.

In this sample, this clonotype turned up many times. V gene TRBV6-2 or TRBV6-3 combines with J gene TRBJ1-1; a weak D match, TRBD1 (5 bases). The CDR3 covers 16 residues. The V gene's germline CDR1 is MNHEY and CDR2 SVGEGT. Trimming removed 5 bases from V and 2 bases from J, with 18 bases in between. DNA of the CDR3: TGTGCCAGCAGTGGTCCCTATGGGGGTCTTAACACTGAAGCTTTCTTT. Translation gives CASSGPYGGLNTEAFF.

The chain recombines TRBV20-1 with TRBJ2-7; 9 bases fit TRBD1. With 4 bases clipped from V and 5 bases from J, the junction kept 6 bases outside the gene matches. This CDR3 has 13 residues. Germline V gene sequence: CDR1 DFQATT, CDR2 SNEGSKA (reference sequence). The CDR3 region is CSATWDRVDEQYF. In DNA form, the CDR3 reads TGCAGTGCTACTTGGGACAGGGTCGACGAGCAGTACTTC.

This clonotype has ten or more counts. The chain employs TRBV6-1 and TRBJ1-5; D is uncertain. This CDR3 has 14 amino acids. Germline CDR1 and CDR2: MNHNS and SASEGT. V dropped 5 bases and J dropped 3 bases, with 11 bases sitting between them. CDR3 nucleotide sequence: TGTGCCAGCAGTTCTATCCTCTCCAATCAGCCCCAGCATTTT. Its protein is CASSSILSNQPQHF.

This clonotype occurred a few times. The CDR3 here is CASSLETLGQGPGYTF. In nucleotides, the CDR3 is TGTGCCAGCAGCTTAGAAACCCTCGGACAGGGACCAGGCTACACCTTC. The V and J genes are TRBV7-9 and TRBJ1-2, with TRBD1 matching over 8 bases. The CDR3 consists of 16 residues. V lost 1 base to trimming and J lost 8 bases; unmatched junction nucleotides: 12. Per the germline V gene, CDR1 is SEHNR and CDR2 is FQNEAQ (reference sequence).

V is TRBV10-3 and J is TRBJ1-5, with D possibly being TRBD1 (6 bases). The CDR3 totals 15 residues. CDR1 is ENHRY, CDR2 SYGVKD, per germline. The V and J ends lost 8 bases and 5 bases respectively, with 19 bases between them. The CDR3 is CAIQKDRQDDQPQHF. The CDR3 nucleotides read TGTGCCATCCAGAAGGATCGACAGGATGATCAGCCCCAGCATTTT.

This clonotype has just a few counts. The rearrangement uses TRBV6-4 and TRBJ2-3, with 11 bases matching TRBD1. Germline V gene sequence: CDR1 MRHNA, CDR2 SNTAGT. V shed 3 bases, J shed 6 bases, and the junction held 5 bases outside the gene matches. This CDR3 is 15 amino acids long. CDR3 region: CASSESGQGADTQYF. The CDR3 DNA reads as TGTGCCAGCAGTGAGTCCGGACAGGGGGCGGATACGCAGTATTTT.

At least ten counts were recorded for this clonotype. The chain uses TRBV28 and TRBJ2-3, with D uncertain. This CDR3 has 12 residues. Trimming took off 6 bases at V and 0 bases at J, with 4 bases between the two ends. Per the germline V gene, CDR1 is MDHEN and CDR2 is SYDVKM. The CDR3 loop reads CASRDSTDTQYF. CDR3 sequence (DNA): TGTGCCAGCAGGGACAGCACAGATACGCAGTATTTT.

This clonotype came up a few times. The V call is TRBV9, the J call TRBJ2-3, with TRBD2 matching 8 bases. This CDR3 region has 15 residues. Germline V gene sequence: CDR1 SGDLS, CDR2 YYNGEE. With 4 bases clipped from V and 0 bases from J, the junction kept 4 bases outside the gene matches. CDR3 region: CASSSGGRSTDTQYF. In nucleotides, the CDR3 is TGTGCCAGCAGCTCGGGAGGGCGCAGCACAGATACGCAGTATTTT.

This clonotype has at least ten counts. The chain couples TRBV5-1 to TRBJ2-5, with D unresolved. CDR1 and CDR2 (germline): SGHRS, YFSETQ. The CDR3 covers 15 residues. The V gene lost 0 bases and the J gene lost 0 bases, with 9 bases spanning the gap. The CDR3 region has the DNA TGCGCCAGCAGCTTGGGAGGAATTGACCAAGAGACCCAGTACTTC. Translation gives CASSLGGIDQETQYF.

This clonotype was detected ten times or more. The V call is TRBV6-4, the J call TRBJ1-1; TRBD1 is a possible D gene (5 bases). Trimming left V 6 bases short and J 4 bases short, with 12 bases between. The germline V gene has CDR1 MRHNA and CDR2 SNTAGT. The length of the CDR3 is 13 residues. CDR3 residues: CASRAQGSTEAFF. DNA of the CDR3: TGTGCCAGCAGGGCCCAGGGTAGCACTGAAGCTTTCTTT.

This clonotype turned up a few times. CDR3 in amino acids: CSATNPWATNEKLFF. The CDR3 DNA reads as TGCAGTGCCACAAATCCGTGGGCAACTAATGAAAAACTGTTTTTT. The chain is built from TRBV20-1 and TRBJ1-4; D remains ambiguous. Germline V CDR1 and CDR2: DFQATT, SNEGSKA (reference sequence). The CDR3 sequence is 15 residues long. V lost 6 bases and J lost 0, with 14 bases in between.

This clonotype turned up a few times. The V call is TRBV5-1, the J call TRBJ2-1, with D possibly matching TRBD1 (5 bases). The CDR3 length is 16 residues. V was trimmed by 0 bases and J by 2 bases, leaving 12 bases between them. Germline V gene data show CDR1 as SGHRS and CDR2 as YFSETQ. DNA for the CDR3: TGCGCCAGCAGCTTGGGTACAGGAAAAGCCTACAATGAGCAGTTCTTC. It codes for CASSLGTGKAYNEQFF.

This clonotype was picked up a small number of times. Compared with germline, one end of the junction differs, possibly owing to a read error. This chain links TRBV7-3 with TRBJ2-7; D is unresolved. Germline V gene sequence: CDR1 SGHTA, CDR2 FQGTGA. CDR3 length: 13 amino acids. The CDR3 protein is CASSLTPSDEQYF. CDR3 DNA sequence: TGTGCCAGCAGCTTAACGCCCTCCGACGAGCAGTACTTC.

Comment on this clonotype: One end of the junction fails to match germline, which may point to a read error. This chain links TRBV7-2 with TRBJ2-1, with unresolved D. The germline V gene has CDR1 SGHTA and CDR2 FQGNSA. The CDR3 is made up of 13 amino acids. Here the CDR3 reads CASSLRWFNEQSF. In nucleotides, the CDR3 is TGTGCCAGCAGCTTACGGTGGTTCAATGAGCAGTCCTTC.

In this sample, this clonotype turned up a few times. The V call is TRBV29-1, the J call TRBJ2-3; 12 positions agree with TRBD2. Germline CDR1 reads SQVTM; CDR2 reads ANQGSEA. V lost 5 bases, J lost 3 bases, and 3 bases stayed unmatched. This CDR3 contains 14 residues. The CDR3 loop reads CSVTLAGGTDTQYF. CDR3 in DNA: TGCAGCGTTACCCTAGCGGGAGGGACAGATACGCAGTATTTT.

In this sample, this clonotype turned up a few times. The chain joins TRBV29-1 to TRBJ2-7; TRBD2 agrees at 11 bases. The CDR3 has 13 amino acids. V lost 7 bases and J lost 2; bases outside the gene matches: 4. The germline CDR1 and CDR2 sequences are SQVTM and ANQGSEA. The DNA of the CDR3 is TGCAGCGCAAGACTAGCGGGGACCTACGAGCAGTACTTC. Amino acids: CSARLAGTYEQYF.

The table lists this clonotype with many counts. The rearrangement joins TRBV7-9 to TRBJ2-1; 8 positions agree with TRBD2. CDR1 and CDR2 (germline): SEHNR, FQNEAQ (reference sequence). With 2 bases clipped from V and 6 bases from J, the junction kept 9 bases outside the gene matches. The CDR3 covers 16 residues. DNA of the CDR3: TGTGCCAGCAGCTTATTGGATGCCGGGACTAGCAATGAGCAGTTCTTC. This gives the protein CASSLLDAGTSNEQFF.

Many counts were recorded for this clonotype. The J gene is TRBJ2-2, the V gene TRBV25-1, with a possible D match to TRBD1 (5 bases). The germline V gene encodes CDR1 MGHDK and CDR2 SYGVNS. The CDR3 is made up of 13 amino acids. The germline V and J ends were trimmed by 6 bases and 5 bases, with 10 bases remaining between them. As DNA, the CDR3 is TGTGCCAGCAGAAAAGGGGATACCGGGGAGCTGTTTTTT. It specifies CASRKGDTGELFF.

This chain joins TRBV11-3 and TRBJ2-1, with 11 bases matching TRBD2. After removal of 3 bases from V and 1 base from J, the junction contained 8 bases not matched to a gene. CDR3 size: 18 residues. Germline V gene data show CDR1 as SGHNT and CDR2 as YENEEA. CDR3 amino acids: CASSLGGLAGSSYNEQFF. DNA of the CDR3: TGTGCCAGCAGCTTGGGAGGACTAGCGGGTTCTTCCTACAATGAGCAGTTCTTC.

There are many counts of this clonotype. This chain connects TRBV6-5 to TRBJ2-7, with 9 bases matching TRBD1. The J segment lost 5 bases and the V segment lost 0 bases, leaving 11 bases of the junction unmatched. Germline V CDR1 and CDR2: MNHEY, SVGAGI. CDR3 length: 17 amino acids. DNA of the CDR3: TGTGCCAGCAGTTACTCGACCCCGGGACAGGGCGTCAACGAGCAGTACTTC. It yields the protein CASSYSTPGQGVNEQYF.